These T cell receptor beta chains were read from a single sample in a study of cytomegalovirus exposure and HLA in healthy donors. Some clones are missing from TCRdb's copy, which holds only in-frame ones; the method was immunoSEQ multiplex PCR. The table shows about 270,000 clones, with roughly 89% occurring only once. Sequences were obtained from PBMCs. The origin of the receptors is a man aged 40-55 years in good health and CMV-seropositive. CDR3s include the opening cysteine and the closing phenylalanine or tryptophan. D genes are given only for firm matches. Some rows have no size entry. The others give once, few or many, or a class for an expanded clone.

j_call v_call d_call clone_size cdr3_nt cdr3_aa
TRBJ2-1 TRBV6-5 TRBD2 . TGTGCCAGCAGGATACTAGCGGCCTACAATGAGCAGTTCTTC CASRILAAYNEQFF
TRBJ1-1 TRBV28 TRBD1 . TGTGCCAGCAGTCCTCTCGGGCCAGGGGGCGGGGAAGCTTTCTTT CASSPLGPGGGEAFF
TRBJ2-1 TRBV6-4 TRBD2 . TGTGCCAGCAGTGAAGCCGGACTAGCGGGAGTGCACAATGAGCAGTTCTTC CASSEAGLAGVHNEQFF
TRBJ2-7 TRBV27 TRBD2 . TGTGCCAGCAGGCCTAGCGGGAGCCACGAGCAGTACTTC CASRPSGSHEQYF
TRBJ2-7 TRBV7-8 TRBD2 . TGTGCCAGCAGCTCGGGACTAGCGGGAGTAAGGCCTTACGAGCAGTACTTC CASSSGLAGVRPYEQYF
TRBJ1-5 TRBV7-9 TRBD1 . TGTGCCAGCAGCACCACAGGGGATCAGCCCCAGCATTTT CASSTTGDQPQHF
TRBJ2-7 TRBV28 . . TGTGCCAGCAGTTTTCATCTAGCCATACTAACTTACGAGCAGTACTTC CASSFHLAILTYEQYF
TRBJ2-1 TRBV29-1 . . TGCAGCGTTGTTATAAGGGGGAAGTACAATGAGCAGTTCTTC CSVVIRGKYNEQFF
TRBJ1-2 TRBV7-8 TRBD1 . TGTGCCAGCAGCTTCGAAGGGACAGGGGGCTATGGCTACACCTTC CASSFEGTGGYGYTF
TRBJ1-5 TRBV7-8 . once TGTGCCAGCAGCTTGTTCGGGACAAAGTATAGCAATCAGCCCCAGCATTTT CASSLFGTKYSNQPQHF
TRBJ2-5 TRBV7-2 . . TGTGCCAGCAGCTTATTGGGACAAAGCCAAGAGACCCAGTACTTC CASSLLGQSQETQYF
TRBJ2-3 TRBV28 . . TGTGCCAGCAGTACCACCAGGCGGGGCCGCACAGATACGCAGTATTTT CASSTTRRGRTDTQYF
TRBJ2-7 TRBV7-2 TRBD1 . TGTGCCAGCAGCTTAGATAGACAGGGGACCTACGAGCAGTACTTC CASSLDRQGTYEQYF
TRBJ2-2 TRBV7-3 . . TGTGCCAGCAGCCCCCGGGCCAGGGTGTCCACCGGGGAGCTGTTTTTT CASSPRARVSTGELFF
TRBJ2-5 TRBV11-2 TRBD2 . TGTGCCAGCAGATTCGGTAGCGGGAGGGCCCAAGAGACCCAGTACTTC CASRFGSGRAQETQYF
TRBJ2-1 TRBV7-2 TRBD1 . TGTGCCAGCAACCGACAGGGCCACAATGAGCAGTTCTTC CASNRQGHNEQFF
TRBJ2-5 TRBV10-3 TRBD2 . TGTGCCATCAGTGAGTCGATTATCCCGACTAGCGGGAGGAAAGAGACCCAGTACTTC CAISESIIPTSGRKETQYF
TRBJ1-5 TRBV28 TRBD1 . TGTGCCAGCACCCCCTCGGGGACAGGGGAGGGGCAGCCCCAGCATTTT CASTPSGTGEGQPQHF
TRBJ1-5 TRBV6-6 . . TGTGCCAGCAGTTATATCACAGGGAGTCAGCCCCAGCATTTT CASSYITGSQPQHF
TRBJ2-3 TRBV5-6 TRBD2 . TGTGCCAGCAGCCCACGACTAGCGGGAGGTTTCGGGCTCACAGATACGCAGTATTTT CASSPRLAGGFGLTDTQYF
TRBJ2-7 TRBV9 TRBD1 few TGTGCCAGCAGCGCCGCGGGACAGGCCCTCTACGAGCAGTACTTC CASSAAGQALYEQYF
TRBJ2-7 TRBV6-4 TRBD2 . TGTGCCAGCAGTGACTCACGGGCGGGAGGTTTCTACGAGCAGTACTTC CASSDSRAGGFYEQYF
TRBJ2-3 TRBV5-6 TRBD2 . TGTGCCAGCAGCTATCGGCTAGCGGGAGGTCCAGATACGCAGTATTTT CASSYRLAGGPDTQYF
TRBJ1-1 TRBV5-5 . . TGTGCCAGCAGCTTGCCCTTGAGCACTGAAGCTTTCTTT CASSLPLSTEAFF
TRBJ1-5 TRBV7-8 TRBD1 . TGTGCCAGCAGCAAAAAACCGGCAGGGGGCCTTCGTGGCAATCAGCCCCAGCATTTT CASSKKPAGGLRGNQPQHF
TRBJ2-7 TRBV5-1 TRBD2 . TGCGCCAGCAGTTGGACTAGTGGGGAGCAGTACTTC CASSWTSGEQYF
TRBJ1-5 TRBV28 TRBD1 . TGTGCCAGCAGTTCCCTCCTCGGACAGGGGTACGAGCAGCCCCAGCATTTT CASSSLLGQGYEQPQHF
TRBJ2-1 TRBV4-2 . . TGTGCCAGCAGCCCGGGCCCCGAACAGGATGAGCAGTTCTTC CASSPGPEQDEQFF
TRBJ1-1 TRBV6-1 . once TGTGCCAGCAGTGACCCCGCCAGGATGAACACTGAAGCTTTCTTT CASSDPARMNTEAFF
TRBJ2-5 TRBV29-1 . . TGCAGCGTTGGGTCCGGAGGGGGGGAGGAGACCCAGTACTTC CSVGSGGGEETQYF
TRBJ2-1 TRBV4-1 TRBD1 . TGCGCCAGCAGCCAAGATGTTAACAGGGGATACAATGAGCAGTTCTTC CASSQDVNRGYNEQFF
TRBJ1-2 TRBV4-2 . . TGTGCCAGCAGCCAAGAGATCACAGGAACCTATGGCTACACCTTC CASSQEITGTYGYTF
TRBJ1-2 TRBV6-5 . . TGTGCCAGCAGTTACTCTTGGCAGGACTATGGCTACACCTTC CASSYSWQDYGYTF
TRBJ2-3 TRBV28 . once TGTGCCAGCAGTCAAGGACAGCTCACAGATACGCAGTATTTT CASSQGQLTDTQYF
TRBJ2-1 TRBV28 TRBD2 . TGTGCCAGCAGTAGCCGACTAGCGGGAATGAATGAGCAGTTCTTC CASSSRLAGMNEQFF
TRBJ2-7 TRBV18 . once TGTGCCAGCTCCCCCAGGTTTGCGGGGGCGAAGCAGTACTTC CASSPRFAGAKQYF
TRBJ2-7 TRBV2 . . TGTGCCAGCAGCCCCGAAGCGCGCGAGCAGTACTTC CASSPEAREQYF
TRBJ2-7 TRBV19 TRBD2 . TGTGCCAGTAGTCGGCGGGAGGGTGGCGAGCAGTACTTC CASSRREGGEQYF
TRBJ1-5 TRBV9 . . TGTGCCAGCGATAGTGGTCAGTCGGGGCAGCCCCAGCATTTT CASDSGQSGQPQHF
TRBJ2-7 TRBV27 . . TGTGCCAGCCCCCGGGACACCCCCTACGAGCAGTACTTC CASPRDTPYEQYF
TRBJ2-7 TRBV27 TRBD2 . TGTGCCAGCAGTTTATCGGCGTCTAGCGGGAGTCCCGGCTACGAGCAGTACTTC CASSLSASSGSPGYEQYF
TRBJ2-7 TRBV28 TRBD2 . TGTGCCAGCAGCAGGACTAGCGGGAGCTACGAGCAGTACTTC CASSRTSGSYEQYF
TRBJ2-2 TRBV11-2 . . TGTGCCAGCAGCTTAGATTCGAGGGTTCGGATCGGGGAGCTGTTTTTT CASSLDSRVRIGELFF
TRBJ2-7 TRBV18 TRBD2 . TGTGCCAGCTCACCGACTAGCGGGAGTGACTACGAGCAGTACTTC CASSPTSGSDYEQYF
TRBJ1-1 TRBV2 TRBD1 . TGTGCCAGCAGTGGCGCGATCGGGACAGCCGTTCGTGAAGCTTTCTTT CASSGAIGTAVREAFF
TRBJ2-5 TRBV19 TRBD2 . TGTGCCAGTAGTACTGGGACTAGCGGCCAAGAGACCCAGTACTTC CASSTGTSGQETQYF
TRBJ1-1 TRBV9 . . TGTGCCAGCAGCCCCCCCATCAGCGTCACTGAAGCTTTCTTT CASSPPISVTEAFF
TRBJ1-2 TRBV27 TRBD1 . TGTGCCAGCAGTTTAGGGACAGCGGCTGGCTACACCTTC CASSLGTAAGYTF
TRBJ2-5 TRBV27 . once TGTGCCAGCAGTTTTGGCAGGGGCGAGACCCAGTACTTC CASSFGRGETQYF
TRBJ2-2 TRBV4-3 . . TGCGCCAGCAGCCAAGGGTTAGGGGCCCCGCGTTTTAGCCCCGGGGAGCTGTTTTTT CASSQGLGAPRFSPGELFF
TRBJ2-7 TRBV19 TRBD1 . TGTGCCAGTAACCCGGGACAGGGATGGGGCTGGTACTTC CASNPGQGWGWYF
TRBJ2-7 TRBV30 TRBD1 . TGTGCCTGGAGTCGACCGGGACAGGCGTCCTTC CAWSRPGQASF
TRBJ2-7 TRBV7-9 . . TGTGCCAGCAGCGAACGGGGTGAAATGTCTGAGCAGTACTTC CASSERGEMSEQYF
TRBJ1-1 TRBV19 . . TGTGCCAGTAGTATGGGGCCGGGGGTTTACACTGAAGCTTTCTTT CASSMGPGVYTEAFF
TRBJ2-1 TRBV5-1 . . TGCGCCAGCAGCTTGGATGGGGGGAGCTCCTACAATGAGCAGTTCTTC CASSLDGGSSYNEQFF
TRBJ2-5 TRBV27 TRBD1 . TGTGCCAGCAGTTCGCCCATACAGGGGGAGCAGTACTTC CASSSPIQGEQYF
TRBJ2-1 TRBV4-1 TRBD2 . TGCGCCAGCAGCCAAGATGGCCTAGCGGGTCTGTCCTACAATGAGCAGTTCTTC CASSQDGLAGLSYNEQFF
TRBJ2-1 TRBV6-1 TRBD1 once TGTGCCGGAGGACAGGGAAACTCCTACAATGAGCAGTTCTTC CAGGQGNSYNEQFF
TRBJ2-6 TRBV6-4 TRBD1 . TGTGCCAGCAGCCTGACAGGGGGCGCTGGGGCCAACGTCCTGACTTTC CASSLTGGAGANVLTF